These 21 T cell receptor beta chains originate from one sample sequenced in a study of T cells in Graves' hyperthyroidism and ophthalmopathy. Template material for amplifying TCR beta CDR3 regions consisted of RNA transcripts. Carried out on the TCR CDR3, a first-round RT-PCR used the HTBI primer set. TCRdb called the multiplex PCR reads again in MiXCR, with one record for every CDR3 protein. Of hundreds of thousands of distinct CDR3 sequences detected, around 15% appear once; the ten largest clones hold 3% to 4.5%. What was sequenced was blood. These receptors originate from a woman between 25 and 40 years old with Graves' hyperthyroidism.

This clonotype was observed at least ten times. The J gene is TRBJ1-4, the V gene TRBV28, with D possibly matching TRBD1 (6 bases). Germline values: CDR1 MDHEN, CDR2 SYDVKM. V shed 5 bases and J shed 8 bases, with 18 bases lying between them. This CDR3 region has 15 residues. The CDR3 nucleotides read TGTGCCAGCAGTCCCACTGACAGGCTAGGGGAAAAACTGTTTTTT. Translation: CASSPTDRLGEKLFF.

This clonotype was recorded at least ten times. The chain uses TRBV6-1 and TRBJ2-5, with 8 positions matching TRBD2. Germline CDR1 MNHNS, CDR2 SASEGT. This CDR3 contains 19 residues. The J segment lost 7 bases and the V segment lost 2 bases, leaving 21 bases of the junction unmatched. DNA for the CDR3: TGTGCCAGCAGTGAATCTTCGGCTGGCGGCGGGAGGCCCAAGGGGACCCAGTACTTC. Translation gives CASSESSAGGGRPKGTQYF.

The sample holds many counts of this clonotype. This sequence joins TRBV7-3 and TRBJ2-3; D gene ambiguous. Germline V gene sequence: CDR1 SGHTA, CDR2 FQGTGA. The CDR3 has 15 amino acids. The V end was cut by 1 base, the J end by 2 bases, with 10 bases between. The CDR3 nucleotides are TGTGCCAGCAGCTTAATGTCCCTTGACACAGATACGCAGTATTTT. Protein sequence: CASSLMSLDTDTQYF.

This clonotype was recorded a few times. The chain carries TRBV5-1 and TRBJ2-3; a possible D gene is TRBD2 (5 bases). V was clipped by 0 bases and J by 0 bases, with 11 bases between them. Germline CDR1 SGHRS, CDR2 YFSETQ. This CDR3 spans 16 amino acids. The CDR3 loop reads CASSLGERTSTDTQYF. CDR3 sequence (DNA): TGCGCCAGCAGCTTGGGGGAGCGGACTAGCACAGATACGCAGTATTTT.

This clonotype was detected only once. The final CDR3 position lacks the conserved phenylalanine or tryptophan, pointing to a likely read error. The rearrangement uses TRBV15 and TRBJ2-7; D gene unclear. Between the trimmed V and J ends, which lost 0 bases and 4 bases, there was a span of 7 bases. CDR1 is LNHNV and CDR2 is YYDKDF in the germline V gene (reference sequence). CDR3 length equals 13 residues. The DNA for the CDR3 is TGTGCCACCAGCAGAGATAAAGGATACGAGCAGTACCTC. Protein: CATSRDKGYEQYL.

This clonotype has more than one count but fewer than ten. This chain joins TRBV2 and TRBJ1-5; tentative D call: TRBD1 (5 bases). Deletions cut 7 bases from V and 7 bases from J, with 14 bases between. Germline loops: CDR1 SNHLY, CDR2 FYNNEI. The CDR3 has 13 residues. The CDR3 sequence: CASMRGMGQPQHF. CDR3 in DNA: TGTGCCAGCATGAGGGGTATGGGCCAGCCCCAGCATTTT.

This clonotype was found a few times. V usage is TRBV7-9 and J usage is TRBJ1-5; D gene unclear. V was shortened by 4 bases and J by 5 bases, with 9 bases between the two germline ends. CDR3 size: 13 residues. CDR1 and CDR2 (germline): SEHNR, FQNEAQ (reference sequence). CDR3 in DNA: TGTGCCAGCAGCTGGACGGTAGATCAGCCCCAGCATTTT. This sequence encodes CASSWTVDQPQHF.

This clonotype was seen a handful of times. The V call is TRBV11-3, the J call TRBJ1-4, with D maybe TRBD1 (6 bases). In germline, CDR1 is SGHNT, CDR2 YENEEA. Trimming left V 2 bases short and J 6 bases short, with 13 bases between. This CDR3 region has 15 residues. The CDR3 DNA follows: TGTGCCAGCAGCTTAATGAGGGGGTCTTATGAAAAACTGTTTTTT. It translates to CASSLMRGSYEKLFF.

This clonotype was found many times. Germline and junction disagree at one end, which may indicate a read error. V usage is TRBV5-1 and J usage is TRBJ2-7, with unresolved D. Per the germline V gene, CDR1 is SGHRS and CDR2 is YFSETQ. This CDR3 has 11 residues. The CDR3 region is CASSLGLEQYF. The CDR3 coding sequence is TGTGCCAGCAGCTTAGGCCTAGAGCAGTACTTC.

This clonotype has ten or more counts. The chain couples TRBV27 to TRBJ1-4; no clear D gene. V gave up 2 bases and J gave up 2 bases, with 15 bases separating them. CDR1 and CDR2 from the germline V gene are MNHEY and SMNVEV (reference sequence). The length of the CDR3 is 17 residues. CDR3: CASSLSATWGTNEKLFF. The CDR3 DNA sequence: TGTGCCAGCAGTTTAAGTGCGACATGGGGTACTAATGAAAAACTGTTTTTT. The full variable domain, in which reference TRBV27 and TRBJ1-4 provide the parts outside the CDR3, is EAQVTQNPRYLITVTGKKLTVTCSQNMNHEYMSWYRQDPGLGLRQIYYSMNVEVTDKGDVPEGYKVSRKEKRNFPLILESPSPNQTSLYFCASSLSATWGTNEKLFFGSGTQLSVL.

This clonotype appeared many times. The chain employs TRBV28 and TRBJ1-6; TRBD1 aligns across 8 bases. In germline, CDR1 is MDHEN, CDR2 SYDVKM. CDR3 length: 14 residues. With 6 bases clipped from V and 10 bases from J, the junction kept 8 bases outside the gene matches. CDR3 in amino acids: CASRQGQGGSPLHF. CDR3 nucleotide sequence: TGTGCCAGCAGGCAAGGACAGGGAGGCTCACCCCTCCACTTT.

In this sample, this clonotype turned up many times. The rearrangement joins TRBV6-1 to TRBJ1-1, with TRBD1 as a possible D gene (6 bases). The germline V gene encodes CDR1 MNHNS and CDR2 SASEGT. The CDR3 consists of 14 residues. With 6 bases removed from V and 6 bases from J, the gap between germline ends came to 17 bases. CDR3 nucleotides: TGTGCCAGCAGGCTAGACAGGACCGGCTCTGAAGCTTTCTTT. This gives the protein CASRLDRTGSEAFF.

Only a few counts were recorded for this clonotype. The CDR3 DNA is TGTGCCAGCACCGCACCCGGGCGTTACTACGAGCAGTACTTC. Protein: CASTAPGRYYEQYF. This chain joins TRBV28 and TRBJ2-7; the D is unclear. Germline loops: CDR1 MDHEN, CDR2 SYDVKM. V lost 7 bases and J lost 3, with 16 bases in between. The CDR3 is 14 residues long.

The genes are TRBV24-1 and TRBJ2-5, with D perhaps given as TRBD1 or TRBD2 (5 bases each). From germline, CDR1 is KGHDR and CDR2 SFDVKD. The CDR3 covers 14 residues. V was clipped by 4 bases and J by 3 bases, with 11 bases between them. The CDR3 DNA reads as TGTGCCACCAGTGAACCGGGGCTTGAAGAGACCCAGTACTTC. Translation: CATSEPGLEETQYF.

This clonotype turned up a few times. The V and J genes are TRBV12-3 or TRBV12-4 and TRBJ1-1; TRBD1 matches at 7 bases. The trim removed 5 bases at V and 0 bases at J, leaving 6 bases unmatched. CDR3 length: 15 amino acids. CDR3 DNA: TGTGCCAGCAGTCGACAGGGAAATATGAACACTGAAGCTTTCTTT. Translation gives CASSRQGNMNTEAFF.

On this clonotype itself: A much bigger clone sits one base away, suggesting this may be a read error. The chain couples TRBV3-1 to TRBJ2-5; no definite D call. The CDR3 is made up of 14 amino acids. V gave up 2 bases and J gave up 7 bases, with 14 bases separating them. The V gene's germline CDR1 is LGHDT and CDR2 YNNKEL (reference sequence). DNA of the CDR3: TGTGCCAGCAGCCAAACCCCAACCATTGGGACCCAGTACTTC. Protein product: CASSQTPTIGTQYF.

The sample holds many counts of this clonotype. V usage is TRBV27 and J usage is TRBJ2-7, with a tentative D call TRBD2 (5 bases). This CDR3 has 13 residues. Germline loops: CDR1 MNHEY, CDR2 SMNVEV (reference sequence). V shed 8 bases and J shed 2 bases, with 13 bases lying between them. The chain's CDR3 is CASGLTGTYEQYF. CDR3 nucleotides: TGTGCCAGCGGGCTAACGGGGACCTACGAGCAGTACTTC.

This clonotype came up a few times. The chain uses TRBV28 and TRBJ2-5; D tentatively reads TRBD1 or TRBD2 (5 bases each). In germline, CDR1 is MDHEN, CDR2 SYDVKM. This CDR3 spans 16 amino acids. V was cut by 7 bases and J by 5 bases, with 23 bases left in between. This CDR3 is CASTEPWDLKRETQYF. Written as DNA, the CDR3 is TGTGCCAGCACCGAACCTTGGGACCTTAAGAGGGAGACCCAGTACTTC.

This clonotype was observed many times. The CDR3 region is CASTPDREGAEQFF. As DNA, the CDR3 is TGCGCCAGCACCCCGGACAGGGAGGGGGCTGAGCAGTTCTTC. The chain joins TRBV5-1 to TRBJ2-1; perhaps TRBD1 as D (8 bases). The germline gives CDR1 SGHRS, CDR2 YFSETQ. The V end was cut by 6 bases, the J end by 9 bases, with 19 bases between. The CDR3 extends over 14 amino acids.

The sample holds many counts of this clonotype. This chain connects TRBV30 to TRBJ1-1; no firm D call. V lost 3 bases, J lost 1 base, and 9 bases lay in between. The germline CDR1 and CDR2 sequences are GTSNPN and SVGIG (reference sequence). There are 13 residues in the CDR3. DNA of the CDR3: TGTGCCTGGAGACCTCGACAGAACACTGAAGCTTTCTTT. This translates into CAWRPRQNTEAFF.

The table lists this clonotype with many counts. The chain employs TRBV7-9 and TRBJ2-7; no firm D call. This CDR3 contains 13 residues. Trimming pared 5 bases from V and 2 bases from J, leaving 10 bases between. Germline V gene lookup returns CDR1 SEHNR and CDR2 FQNEAQ (reference sequence). The CDR3 region has the DNA TGTGCCAGCAGCAAAAGACTTGCCTACGAGCAGTACTTC. This translates into CASSKRLAYEQYF.